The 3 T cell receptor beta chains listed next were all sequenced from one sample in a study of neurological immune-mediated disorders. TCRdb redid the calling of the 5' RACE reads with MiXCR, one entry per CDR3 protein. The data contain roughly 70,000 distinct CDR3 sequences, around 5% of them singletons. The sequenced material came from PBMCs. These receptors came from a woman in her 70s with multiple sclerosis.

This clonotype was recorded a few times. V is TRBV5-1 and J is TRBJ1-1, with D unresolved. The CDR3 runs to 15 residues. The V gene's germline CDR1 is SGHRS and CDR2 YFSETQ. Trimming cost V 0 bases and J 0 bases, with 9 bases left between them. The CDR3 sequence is CASSLVPGMNTEAFF. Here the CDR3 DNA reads TGCGCCAGCAGCTTGGTCCCCGGTATGAACACTGAAGCTTTCTTT.

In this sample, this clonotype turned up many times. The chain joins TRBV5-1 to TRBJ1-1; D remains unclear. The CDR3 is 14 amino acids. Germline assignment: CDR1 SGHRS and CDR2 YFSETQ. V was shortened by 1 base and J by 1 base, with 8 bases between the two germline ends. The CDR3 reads CASSLFQSNTEAFF. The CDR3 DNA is TGCGCCAGCAGCTTGTTTCAGTCGAACACTGAAGCTTTCTTT.

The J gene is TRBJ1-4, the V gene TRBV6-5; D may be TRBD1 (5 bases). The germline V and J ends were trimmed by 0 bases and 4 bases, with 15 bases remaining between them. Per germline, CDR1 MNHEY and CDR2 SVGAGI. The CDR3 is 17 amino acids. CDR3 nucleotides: TGTGCCAGCAGTTACTCATACCCGGGGGTGGTTAATGAAAAACTGTTTTTT. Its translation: CASSYSYPGVVNEKLFF.